This T cell receptor (delta chain) is from a study of γδ T cells in repeated Plasmodium falciparum infection. About the research overall: Donors were malaria-exposed Malian children or age- and gender-matched Australian children. Each infection was followed by sampling at 21 days, plus baseline and some pre-infection draws.

As to this clone: Antigen unknown. It differs at one base from a far larger clone, so likely a read error. This same CDR3 is encoded by further DNA sequences in the sample.

Germline-derived CDR1 and CDR2 are TSWWSYY and QGS. V lost 2 bases to trimming and J lost 7 bases, with 29 bases between them. CDR3 size: 19 residues. Study-wide results and limits: Malian children's Vdelta2-negative repertoires appeared more expanded and less diverse than Australians'.

Bulk repertoires came from Vgamma9/Vdelta2+ or Vdelta2-negative gammadelta T cells flow-sorted from PBMC. Both TRG and TRD chains were sequenced from each sorted sample. TCRdb re-called clones from the multiplex PCR reads using CATT. The sample has 50,000 to 65,000 delta-chain clones; 1.7% are singletons. The sequencing sample was made of gamma-delta T cells from blood. The chain links TRDV1 to TRDJ1; possible D gene TRDD3, 7 bases. The sequence derives from a pool of human donors (malaria-infected and uninfected, not separated). CDR3 nucleotide sequence: TGTGCTCTTGGGGAAGAGGTCCTACGGGCCTGGGGGCTTGAAGTTAAACTCATCTTT. It specifies CALGEEVLRAWGLEVKLIF.